This TCR beta chain derives from a study of T-cell reconstitution after alpha-beta-depleted transplantation in children. This clonotype was detected a few times. This CDR3 has 16 residues. Looked up from germline, CDR1 is LNHNV and CDR2 is YYDKDF (reference sequence). Trimming shortened V by 1 base and J by 5 bases, and 16 bases separated the two germline ends. During its preparation, the TCRbeta library received unique molecular identifiers. TCRdb redid the calling of the PCR reads with MiXCR, one entry per CDR3 protein. The sample has around 500,000 distinct CDR3 sequences; approximately 12% are singletons.

The V and J genes are TRBV15 and TRBJ2-3, with D possibly matching TRBD1 (5 bases). This receptor was obtained from a human donor who donated a stem cell graft to a child with combined immunodeficiency. The sample here was PBMCs from the stem cell graft donor, taken from the stem cell graft. The CDR3 nucleotides read TGTGCCACCAGCAGAGTCGGGTTAGGGGTGGGAGATACGCAGTATTTT. Its protein product is CATSRVGLGVGDTQYF.